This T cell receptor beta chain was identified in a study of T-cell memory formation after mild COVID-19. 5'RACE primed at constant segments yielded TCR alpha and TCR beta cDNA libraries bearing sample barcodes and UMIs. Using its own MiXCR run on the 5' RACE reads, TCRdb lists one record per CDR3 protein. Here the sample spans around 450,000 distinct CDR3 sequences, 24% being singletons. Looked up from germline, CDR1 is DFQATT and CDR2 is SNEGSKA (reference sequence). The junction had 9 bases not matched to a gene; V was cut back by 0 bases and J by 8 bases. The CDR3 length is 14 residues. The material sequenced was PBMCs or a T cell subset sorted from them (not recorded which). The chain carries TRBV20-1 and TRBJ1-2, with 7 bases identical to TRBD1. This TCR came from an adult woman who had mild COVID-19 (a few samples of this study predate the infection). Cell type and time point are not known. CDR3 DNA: TGCAGTGCTAGAGACACAGGGGAGGAGCGCGGCTACACCTTC. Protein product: CSARDTGEERGYTF.